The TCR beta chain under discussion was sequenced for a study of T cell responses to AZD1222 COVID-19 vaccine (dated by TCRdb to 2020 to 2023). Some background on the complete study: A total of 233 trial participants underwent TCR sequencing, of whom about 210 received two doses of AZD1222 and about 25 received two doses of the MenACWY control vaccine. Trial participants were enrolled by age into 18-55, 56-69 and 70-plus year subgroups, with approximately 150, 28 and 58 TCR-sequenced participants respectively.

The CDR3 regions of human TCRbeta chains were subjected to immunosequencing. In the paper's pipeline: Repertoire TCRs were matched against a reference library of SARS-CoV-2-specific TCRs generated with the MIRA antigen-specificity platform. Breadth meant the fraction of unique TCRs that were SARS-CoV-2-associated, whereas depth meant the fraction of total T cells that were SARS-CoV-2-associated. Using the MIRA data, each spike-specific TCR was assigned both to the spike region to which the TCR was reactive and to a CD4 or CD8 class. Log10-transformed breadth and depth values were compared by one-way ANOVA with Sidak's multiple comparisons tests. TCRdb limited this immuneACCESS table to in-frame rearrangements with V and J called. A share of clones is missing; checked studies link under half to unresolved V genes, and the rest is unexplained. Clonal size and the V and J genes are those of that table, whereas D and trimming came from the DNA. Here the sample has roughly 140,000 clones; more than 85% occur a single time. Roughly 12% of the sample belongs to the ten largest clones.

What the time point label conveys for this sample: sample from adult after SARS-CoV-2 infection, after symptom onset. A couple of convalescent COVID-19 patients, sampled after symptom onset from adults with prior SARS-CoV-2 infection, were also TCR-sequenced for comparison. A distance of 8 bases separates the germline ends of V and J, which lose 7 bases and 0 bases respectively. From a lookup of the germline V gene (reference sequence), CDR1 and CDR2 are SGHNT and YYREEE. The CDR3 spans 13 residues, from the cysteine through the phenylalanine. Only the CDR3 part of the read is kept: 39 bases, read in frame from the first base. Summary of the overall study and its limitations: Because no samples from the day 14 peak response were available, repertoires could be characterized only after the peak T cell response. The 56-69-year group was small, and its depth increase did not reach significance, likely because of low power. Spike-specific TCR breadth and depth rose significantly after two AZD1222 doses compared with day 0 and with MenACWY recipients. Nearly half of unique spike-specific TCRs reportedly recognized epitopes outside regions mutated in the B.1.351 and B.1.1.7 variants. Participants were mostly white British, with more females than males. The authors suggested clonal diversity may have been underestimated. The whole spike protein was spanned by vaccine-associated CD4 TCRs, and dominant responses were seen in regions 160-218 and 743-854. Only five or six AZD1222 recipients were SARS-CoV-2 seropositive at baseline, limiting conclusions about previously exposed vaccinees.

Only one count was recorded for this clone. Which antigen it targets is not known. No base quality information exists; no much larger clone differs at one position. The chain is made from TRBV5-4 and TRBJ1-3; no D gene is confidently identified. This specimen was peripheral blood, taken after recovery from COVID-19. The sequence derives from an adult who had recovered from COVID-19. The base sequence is TGTGCCAGCGGAGGGAGCTCTGGAAACACCATATATTTT. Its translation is CASGGSSGNTIYF.